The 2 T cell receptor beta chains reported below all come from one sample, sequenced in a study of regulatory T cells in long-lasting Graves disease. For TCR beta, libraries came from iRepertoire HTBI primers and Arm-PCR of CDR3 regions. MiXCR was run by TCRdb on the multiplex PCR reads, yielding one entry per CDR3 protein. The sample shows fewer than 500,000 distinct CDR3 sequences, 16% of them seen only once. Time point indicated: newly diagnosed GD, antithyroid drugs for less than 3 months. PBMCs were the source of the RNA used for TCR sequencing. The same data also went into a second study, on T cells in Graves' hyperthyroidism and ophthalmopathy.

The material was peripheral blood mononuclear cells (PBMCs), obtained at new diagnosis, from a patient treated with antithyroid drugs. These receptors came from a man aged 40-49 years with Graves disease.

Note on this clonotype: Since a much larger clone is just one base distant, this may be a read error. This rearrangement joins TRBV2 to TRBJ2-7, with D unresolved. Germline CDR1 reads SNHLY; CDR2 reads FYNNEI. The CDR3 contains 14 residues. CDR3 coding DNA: TGTGCCAGCAGTGAAGTAGGGTCGGCCTACGGGCAGTACTTC. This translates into CASSEVGSAYGQYF.

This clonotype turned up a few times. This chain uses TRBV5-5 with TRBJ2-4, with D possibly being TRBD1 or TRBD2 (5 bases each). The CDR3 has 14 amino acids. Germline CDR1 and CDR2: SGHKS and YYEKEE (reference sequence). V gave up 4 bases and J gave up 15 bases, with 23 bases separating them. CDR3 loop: CASSTMAGTAPWYF. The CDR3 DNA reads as TGTGCCAGCAGCACCATGGCCGGGACGGCCCCGTGGTACTTC.